The 9 T cell receptor beta chains given below trace back to one sample, sequenced in a study of cytomegalovirus exposure and HLA in healthy donors (dated by TCRdb to about 2017). To prepare the library, the immunoSEQ multiplex PCR assay was applied. For the multiplex PCR, a mixture combining 60 forward primers for TCR Vbeta segments and 13 reverse primers for TCR Jbeta segments was used. TCRdb mirrors the immuneACCESS table, restricted to in-frame sequences. Some clones are absent from its copies; in checked studies, under half trace to an unresolved V gene, and the reason for the others is unknown. The sample includes roughly 130,000 clones, with about 66% observed a single time. The ten largest clones represent 1.5% to 2% of the sample. Input material: PBMCs. All receptors come from a man between 25 and 39 years old in good health and CMV-seropositive.

This clone was counted only a few times. The chain carries TRBV11-2 and TRBJ2-7; no definite D call. The CDR3 sequence is 13 residues long. The V and J ends lost 1 base and 5 bases respectively, with 9 bases between them. Germline values: CDR1 SGHAT, CDR2 FQNNGV. The CDR3 loop reads CASSLGLQNEQYF. Here the CDR3 DNA reads TGTGCCAGCAGCTTAGGACTCCAAAACGAGCAGTACTTC.

The rearrangement uses TRBV5-4 and TRBJ1-1; D not resolved. V shed 10 bases and J shed 1 base, with 20 bases lying between them. The CDR3 loop spans 15 amino acids. CDR1 is SGHNT and CDR2 is YYREEE in the germline V gene (reference sequence). The CDR3 DNA reads as TGTGCCCTGAGGAGAGGTTCCCTCCCGAACACTGAAGCTTTCTTT. Residues: CALRRGSLPNTEAFF.

This clone was observed a handful of times. An end of the junction differs from the germline gene, which may be a read error. The rearrangement links TRBV10-3 to TRBJ2-7; TRBD1 matches 9 bases. This CDR3 region has 14 residues. From germline, CDR1 is ENHRY and CDR2 SYGVKD. The CDR3 DNA is TGTGCCATCAGCGGAATGGACAGGGGTCCATCGTTGGGCTTC. This sequence encodes CAISGMDRGPSLGF.

The chain carries TRBV6-4 and TRBJ2-3; 12 positions agree with TRBD2. The germline V gene encodes CDR1 MRHNA and CDR2 SNTAGT. Trimming removed 4 bases from V and 4 bases from J; junction bases left unmatched: 3. The CDR3 is 15 amino acids. The CDR3 sequence: CASSALAGGSDTQYF. CDR3 sequence (DNA): TGTGCCAGCAGTGCCCTAGCGGGAGGGTCAGATACGCAGTATTTT.

This clone is a singleton in its sample. This chain connects TRBV5-5 to TRBJ2-7, with a weak D call TRBD1 (6 bases). CDR1 and CDR2 from the germline V gene are SGHKS and YYEKEE (reference sequence). The CDR3 loop spans 13 amino acids. Trimming removed 2 bases from V and 3 bases from J, with 9 bases in between. CDR3 nucleotide sequence: TGTGCCAGCAGCTTCCGACAGGTCTACGAGCAGTACTTC. Protein sequence: CASSFRQVYEQYF.

V gene TRBV4-3 combines with J gene TRBJ1-2; TRBD1 might be the D (6 bases). V was pared by 0 bases and J by 1 base, with 12 bases between. The germline CDR1 and CDR2 sequences are LGHNA and YSLEER. The CDR3 is 16 amino acids. CDR3 protein: CASSQDWTAFNYGYTF. The DNA of the CDR3 is TGCGCCAGCAGCCAAGATTGGACAGCGTTTAACTATGGCTACACCTTC.

CDR3 amino acids: CASNTARGTANTDTQYF. CDR3 DNA sequence: TGTGCCAGCAACACAGCCCGCGGGACAGCTAACACAGATACGCAGTATTTT. V usage is TRBV27 and J usage is TRBJ2-3, with a weak D call TRBD1 (7 bases). Germline V gene data show CDR1 as MNHEY and CDR2 as SMNVEV (reference sequence). Trimming removed 7 bases from V and 2 bases from J, with 22 bases in between. CDR3 length: 17 amino acids.

This clone occurred a few times. J is TRBJ1-1 and V is TRBV6-5, with 7 bases aligning to TRBD1. The CDR3 length is 14 residues. Per germline, CDR1 MNHEY and CDR2 SVGAGI. Losses at the gene ends were 6 bases for V and 1 base for J; bases not matched to a gene: 5. The CDR3: CASSTQGKNTEAFF. The CDR3 bases are TGTGCCAGCAGCACACAGGGGAAGAACACTGAAGCTTTCTTT.

The chain employs TRBV7-3 and TRBJ2-1; TRBD2 agrees at 7 bases. The V gene's germline CDR1 is SGHTA and CDR2 FQGTGA. J gave up 0 bases and V 5 bases, and 7 bases lay outside the gene matches. CDR3 size: 16 residues. Here the CDR3 DNA reads TGTGCCAGCAGCCCGCAGGGCGGGAGCTCCTACAATGAGCAGTTCTTC. Its protein product is CASSPQGGSSYNEQFF.